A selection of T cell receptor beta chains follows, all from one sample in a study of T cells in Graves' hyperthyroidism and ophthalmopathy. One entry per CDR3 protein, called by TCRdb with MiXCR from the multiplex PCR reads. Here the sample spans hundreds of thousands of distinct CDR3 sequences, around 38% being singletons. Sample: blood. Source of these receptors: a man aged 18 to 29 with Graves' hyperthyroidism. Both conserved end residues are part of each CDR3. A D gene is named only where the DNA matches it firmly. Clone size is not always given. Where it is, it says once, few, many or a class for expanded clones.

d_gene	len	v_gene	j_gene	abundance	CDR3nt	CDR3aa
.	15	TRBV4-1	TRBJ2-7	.	TGCGCCAGCAGCCAAGTGCGGGATAGGGACTACGAGCAGTACTTC	CASSQVRDRDYEQYF
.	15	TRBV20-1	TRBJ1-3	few	TGCAGTGCTAGAGACGGGGATTTAGCAGGAAACACCATATATTTT	CSARDGDLAGNTIYF
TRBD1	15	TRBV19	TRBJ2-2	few	TGTGCCAGTAGTACAGGGGGCCTTGGGACCGGGGAGCTGTTTTTT	CASSTGGLGTGELFF
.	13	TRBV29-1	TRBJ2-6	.	TGCAGCGCGGGACAAGCTGGGGCCAACGTCCTGACTTTC	CSAGQAGANVLTF
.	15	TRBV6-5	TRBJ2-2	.	TGTGCCAGCAGTTACTCGAGGTGGGGGACCGGGGAGCTGTTTTTT	CASSYSRWGTGELFF
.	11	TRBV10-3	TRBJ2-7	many	TGTGCCACCGGGACACAGGGCGAGCAGTACTTC	CATGTQGEQYF
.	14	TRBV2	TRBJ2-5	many	TGTGCCAGCAGCACTACTGAGCTCCAAGAGACCCAGTACTTC	CASSTTELQETQYF
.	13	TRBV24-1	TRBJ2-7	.	TGTGCCACCAGTGAAGCTGGAGTCTACGAGCAGTACTTC	CATSEAGVYEQYF
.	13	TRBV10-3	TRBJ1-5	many	TGTGCCGCCACCGGGGCCTTCAATCAGCCCCAGCATTTT	CAATGAFNQPQHF
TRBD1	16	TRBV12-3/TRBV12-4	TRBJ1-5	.	TGTGCCAGCAGTTCGAGACAGGGGACTAGCAATCAGCCCCAGCATTTT	CASSSRQGTSNQPQHF
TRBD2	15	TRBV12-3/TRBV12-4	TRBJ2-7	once	TGTGCCGGCAGTCCAACTAGCGGGAGGGCGTACGAGCAGTACTTC	CAGSPTSGRAYEQYF
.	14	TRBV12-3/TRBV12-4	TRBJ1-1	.	TGTGCCAGCACCCCTGGGGGGGAGAACACTGAAGCTTTCTTT	CASTPGGENTEAFF
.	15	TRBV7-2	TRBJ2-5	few	TGTGCCAGCAGCTTCGTAGCGGACCCTCGAGAGACCCAGTACTTC	CASSFVADPRETQYF
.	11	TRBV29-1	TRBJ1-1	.	TGCAGCCCCCTCGTCAGTCCTGAAGCTTTCTTT	CSPLVSPEAFF
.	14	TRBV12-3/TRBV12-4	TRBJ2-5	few	TGTGCCAGCAGTTTATATGTCCAGTTCGGGACCCAGTACTTC	CASSLYVQFGTQYF
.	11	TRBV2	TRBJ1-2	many	TGTGCCAGCAGGGACCACCTAGGCTACACCTTC	CASRDHLGYTF
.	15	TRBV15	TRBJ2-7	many	TGTGCCACCAGCGCTTCCTTCGACAACTCCTACGAGCAGTACTTC	CATSASFDNSYEQYF
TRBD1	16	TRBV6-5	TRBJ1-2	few	TGTGCCAGCAGTTCGTTTGACAGGGCGTTTAACTATGGCTACACCTTC	CASSSFDRAFNYGYTF
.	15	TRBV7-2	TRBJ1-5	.	TGTGCCCGCAGCAGAAGGGGAGGTGACAATCAGCCCCAGCATTTT	CARSRRGGDNQPQHF
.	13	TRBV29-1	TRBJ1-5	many	TGCAGCGTTGAAGTGGGAGTTGGTCAGCCCCAGCATTTT	CSVEVGVGQPQHF
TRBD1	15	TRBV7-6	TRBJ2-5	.	TGTGCCAGCAGCCAATCGACAGGGGGTCAAGAGACCCAGTACTTC	CASSQSTGGQETQYF
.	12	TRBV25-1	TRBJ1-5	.	TGTGCCAGCAGTGAATCGGGGGGACCCCAGCATTTT	CASSESGGPQHF
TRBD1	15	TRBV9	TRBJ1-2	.	TGTGCCAGCAGCGTGGGGGACAGGGATATCAAAGGCTACACCTTC	CASSVGDRDIKGYTF
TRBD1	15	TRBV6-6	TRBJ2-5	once	TGTGCCAGCAGTCCTCGGGACAGGGGAGGTCAGCCCCAGTACTTC	CASSPRDRGGQPQYF
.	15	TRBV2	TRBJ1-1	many	TGTGCCAGCATCACACAGGGCGTTTATGGCACTGAAGCTTTCTTT	CASITQGVYGTEAFF
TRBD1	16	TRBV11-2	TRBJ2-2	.	TGTGCCAGCAGCCCCTGGGACAGAAAGAACACCAGGGAGCTGTTTTTT	CASSPWDRKNTRELFF
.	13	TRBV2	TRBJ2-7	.	TGTGCCAGGGGTAGCGGCGGACTCTACGAGCAGTACTTC	CARGSGGLYEQYF
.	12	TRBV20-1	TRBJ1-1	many	TGCAGTGCTAGAGTCATAGAAACTGAAGCTTTCTTT	CSARVIETEAFF
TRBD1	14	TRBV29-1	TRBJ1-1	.	TGCAGCGCCGAAACAGGGGAGAGGAACACTGAAGCTTTCTTT	CSAETGERNTEAFF
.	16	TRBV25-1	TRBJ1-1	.	TGTGCCAGCAGTTTGGAGGCACCGGGGACGAACACTGAAGCTTTCTTT	CASSLEAPGTNTEAFF
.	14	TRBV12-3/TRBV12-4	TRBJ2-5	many	TGTGCCAGCAGTTTGGGACTCAATCAAGAGACCCAGTACTTC	CASSLGLNQETQYF
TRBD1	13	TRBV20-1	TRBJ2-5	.	TGCAGTGCTAGAGACCACAGGGGAGAGACCCAGTACTTC	CSARDHRGETQYF
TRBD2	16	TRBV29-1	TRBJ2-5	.	TGCAGTGCTAGAGATAGGGGAGGCGGGGGTCTAGAGACCCAGTACTTC	CSARDRGGGGLETQYF
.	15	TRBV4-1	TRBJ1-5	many	TGCGCCAGCAGCCAAGGGGGTGGCGGCAATCAGCCCCAGCATTTT	CASSQGGGGNQPQHF
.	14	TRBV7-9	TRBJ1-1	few	TGTGCCAGCAGTCCGGGACCTACGAACACTGAAGCTTTCTTT	CASSPGPTNTEAFF
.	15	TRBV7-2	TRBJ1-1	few	TGTGCCAGCAGCTTATGGGGAGGGCAGGACACTGAAGCTTTCTTT	CASSLWGGQDTEAFF
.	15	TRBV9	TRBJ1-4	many	TGTGCCAGCAGCGTAGCACCAGGCGGAAATGAAAAACTGTTTTTT	CASSVAPGGNEKLFF
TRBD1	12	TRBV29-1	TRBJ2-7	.	TGCAGCTTTTGGACAGGGGACGACGAGCAGTACTTC	CSFWTGDDEQYF
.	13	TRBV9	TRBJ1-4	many	TGTGCCAGCAGCTCGGGACTTAATGAAAAACTGTTTTTT	CASSSGLNEKLFF
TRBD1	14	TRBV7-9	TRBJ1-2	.	TGTGCCAGCAGCCAAGAGACAGGGGGCGTGGGCTACACCTTC	CASSQETGGVGYTF
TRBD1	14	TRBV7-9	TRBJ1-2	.	TGTGCCAGCAGCGCCAAGGGACAGAACTATGGCTACACCTTC	CASSAKGQNYGYTF
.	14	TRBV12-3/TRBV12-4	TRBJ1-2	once	TGTGCCAGCAGTTTTACCCCTGAAAGTTCCGGGAACACCTTC	CASSFTPESSGNTF
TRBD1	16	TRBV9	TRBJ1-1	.	TGTGCCAGCAGTGGGTTCCGACAGGGGAGTGCCACTGAAGCTTTCTTT	CASSGFRQGSATEAFF
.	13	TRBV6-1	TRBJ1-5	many	TGTGCCAGCAGTCGGATATTCAATCAGCCCCAGCATTTT	CASSRIFNQPQHF
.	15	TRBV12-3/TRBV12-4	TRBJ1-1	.	TGTGCCAGCAGTCGCAACGCGGCGGTGCACACTGAAGCTTTCTTT	CASSRNAAVHTEAFF
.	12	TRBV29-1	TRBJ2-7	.	TGCAGCTTGTTGTACAGGGGAGGCGAGCAGTACTTC	CSLLYRGGEQYF
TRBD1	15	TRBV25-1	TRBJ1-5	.	TGCGCCAGCAGCCGCCCGGACAGGGGCTATCAGCCCCAGCATTTT	CASSRPDRGYQPQHF
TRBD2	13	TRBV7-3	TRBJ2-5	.	TGTGCCAGCAGCTTAACGGCGGGGGGGACCCAGTACTTC	CASSLTAGGTQYF
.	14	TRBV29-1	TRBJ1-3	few	TGCAGCGTTGAAGATCAGGGTGTTGGAAACACCATATATTTT	CSVEDQGVGNTIYF
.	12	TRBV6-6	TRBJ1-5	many	TGTGCCAGCAAACAGCCTCCGGAGCCCCAGCATTTT	CASKQPPEPQHF
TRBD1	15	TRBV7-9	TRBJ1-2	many	TGTGCCAGCAGCTTACCCGGGACAGGGGAAGTTGGCTACACCTTC	CASSLPGTGEVGYTF
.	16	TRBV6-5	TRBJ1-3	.	TGTGCCAGCAGTTACGGCCTTGGAGGGTCTGGAAACACCATATATTTT	CASSYGLGGSGNTIYF
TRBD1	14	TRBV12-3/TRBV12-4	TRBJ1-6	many	TGTGCCAGCAGTCCGGACAGGGCGAGGTCACCCCTCCACTTT	CASSPDRARSPLHF
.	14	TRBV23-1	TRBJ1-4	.	TGCGCCAGCAACGACAGCCCAACTAATGAAAAACTGTTTTTT	CASNDSPTNEKLFF
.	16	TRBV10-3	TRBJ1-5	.	TGTGCCAGCAATGCCTTGAGGAGGCAGGCCGGTCAGCCCCAGCATTTT	CASNALRRQAGQPQHF
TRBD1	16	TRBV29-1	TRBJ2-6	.	TGCAGCGTTGTGGGACAGGGGAACTCTGGGGCCAACGTCCTGACTTTC	CSVVGQGNSGANVLTF
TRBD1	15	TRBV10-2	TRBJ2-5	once	TGCGCCAGCAATACCGGGACAGGGCCCCAAGAGACCCAGTACTTC	CASNTGTGPQETQYF
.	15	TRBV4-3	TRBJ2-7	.	TGCGCCAGCAGCCAAGATTCGGCCAACGCCTACGAGCAGTACTTC	CASSQDSANAYEQYF
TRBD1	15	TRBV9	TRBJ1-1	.	TGTGCCAGCAGCGTAGTCGCAGGGGGCCTGACTGAAGCTTTCTTT	CASSVVAGGLTEAFF